Presented here are 5 T cell receptor beta chains from one specimen sequenced in a study of blood T cell repertoires in COVID-19. Sequencing used immunoSEQ multiplex PCR; TCRdb keeps in-frame clones, though not all of them. The profile shows about 150,000 clones, about nine tenths of them singletons. The sequencing sample was made of peripheral blood. The receptors were sampled from a man older than 75 with acute or convalescent COVID-19.

The chain joins TRBV25-1 to TRBJ2-7; the D gene is possibly TRBD1 (5 bases). V lost 7 bases, J lost 4 bases, and 14 bases lay in between. The CDR3 length is 13 residues. In germline, CDR1 is MGHDK, CDR2 SYGVNS. The CDR3 bases are TGTGCCAGCAAAGGACAAGGAGAATACGAGCAGTACTTC. Its protein is CASKGQGEYEQYF.

The chain is built from TRBV3-1 (or the pseudogene TRBV3-2) and TRBJ2-2; D is perhaps TRBD2 (5 bases). Trimming cost V 3 bases and J 5 bases, with 16 bases left between them. The CDR3 is made up of 16 amino acids. Germline V gene lookup returns CDR1 LGHDT and CDR2 YNNKEL (reference sequence). In DNA form, the CDR3 reads TGTGCCAGCAGCCATACGGGATTAGTATTGACCGGGGAGCTGTTTTTT. Amino acids: CASSHTGLVLTGELFF.

This clone was detected once. Relative to the germline gene, one junction end is altered; a read error may explain this. This sequence joins TRBV28 and TRBJ2-2, with 8 nucleotides matching TRBD1. There are 14 residues in the CDR3. CDR1 is MDHEN and CDR2 is SYDVKM in the germline V gene. The CDR3 DNA reads as TGCTGTGGGCCCGGGACAGGGAACACCGGGGAGCTGTTTTTT. It is translated as CCGPGTGNTGELFF.

This clone showed up just once. The rearrangement joins TRBV19 to TRBJ2-1; the match to TRBD2 covers 8 bases. The CDR3 covers 16 residues. The ends lost 4 bases at V and 0 bases at J; junction bases unmatched: 5. Germline values: CDR1 LNHDA, CDR2 SQIVND (reference sequence). CDR3 coding DNA: TGTGCCAGTAGTAGACAAAGCGGGAGCTCCTACAATGAGCAGTTCTTC. It yields the protein CASSRQSGSSYNEQFF.

This clone was detected once. V gene TRBV3-1 (or the pseudogene TRBV3-2) combines with J gene TRBJ1-1, with a tentative D call TRBD1 (5 bases). V was trimmed by 1 base and J by 3 bases, leaving 6 bases between them. Germline CDR1 and CDR2: LGHDT and YNNKEL (reference sequence). This CDR3 has 13 amino acids. The CDR3 reads CASSQVTDTEAFF. CDR3 DNA: TGTGCCAGCAGCCAAGTGACAGACACTGAAGCTTTCTTT.